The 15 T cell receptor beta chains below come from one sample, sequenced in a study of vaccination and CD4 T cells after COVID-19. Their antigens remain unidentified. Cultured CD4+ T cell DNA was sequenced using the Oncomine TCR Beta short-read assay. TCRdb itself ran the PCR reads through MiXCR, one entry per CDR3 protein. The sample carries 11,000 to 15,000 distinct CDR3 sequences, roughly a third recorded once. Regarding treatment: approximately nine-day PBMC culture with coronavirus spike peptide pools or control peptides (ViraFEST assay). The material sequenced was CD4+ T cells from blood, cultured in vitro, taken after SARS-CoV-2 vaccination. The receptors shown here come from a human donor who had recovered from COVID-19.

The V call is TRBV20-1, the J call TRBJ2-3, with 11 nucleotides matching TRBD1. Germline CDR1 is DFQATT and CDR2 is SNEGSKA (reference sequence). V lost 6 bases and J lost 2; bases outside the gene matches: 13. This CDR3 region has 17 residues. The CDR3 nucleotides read TGCAGTGCCACTCCGGGACAGGGGGTCTCCCACACAGATACGCAGTATTTT. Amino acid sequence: CSATPGQGVSHTDTQYF.

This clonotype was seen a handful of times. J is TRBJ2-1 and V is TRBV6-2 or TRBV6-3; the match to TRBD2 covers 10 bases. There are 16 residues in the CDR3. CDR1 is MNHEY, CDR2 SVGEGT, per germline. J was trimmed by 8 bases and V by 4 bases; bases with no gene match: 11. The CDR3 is CASSFRIAGGLHEQFF. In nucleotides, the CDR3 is TGTGCCAGCAGTTTTAGGATAGCGGGAGGTCTCCATGAGCAGTTCTTC.

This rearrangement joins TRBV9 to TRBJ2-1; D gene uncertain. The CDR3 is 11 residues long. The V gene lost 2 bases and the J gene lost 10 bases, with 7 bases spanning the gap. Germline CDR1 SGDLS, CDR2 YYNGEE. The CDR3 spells CASSVLEEQFF. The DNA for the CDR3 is TGTGCCAGCAGCGTTTTGGAAGAGCAGTTCTTC.

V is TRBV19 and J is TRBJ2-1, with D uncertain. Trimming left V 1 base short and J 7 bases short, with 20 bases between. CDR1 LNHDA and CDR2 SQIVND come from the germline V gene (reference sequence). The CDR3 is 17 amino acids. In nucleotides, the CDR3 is TGTGCCAGTAGTATAGCCCGGCCTGCCCGACTGGGAAATGAGCAGTTCTTC. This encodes CASSIARPARLGNEQFF.

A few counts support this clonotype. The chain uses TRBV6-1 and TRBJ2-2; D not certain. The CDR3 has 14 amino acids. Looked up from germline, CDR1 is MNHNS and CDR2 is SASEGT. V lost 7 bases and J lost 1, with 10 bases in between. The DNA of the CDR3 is TGTGCCAGCAAACCCCGCCGGAACACCGGGGAGCTGTTTTTT. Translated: CASKPRRNTGELFF.

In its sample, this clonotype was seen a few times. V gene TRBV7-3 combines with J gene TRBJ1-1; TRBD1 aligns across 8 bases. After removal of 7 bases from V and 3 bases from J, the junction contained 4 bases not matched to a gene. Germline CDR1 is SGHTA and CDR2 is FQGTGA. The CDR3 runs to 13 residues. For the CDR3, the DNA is TGTGCCAGCACCGCGACAGGGGACACTGAAGCTTTCTTT. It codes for CASTATGDTEAFF.

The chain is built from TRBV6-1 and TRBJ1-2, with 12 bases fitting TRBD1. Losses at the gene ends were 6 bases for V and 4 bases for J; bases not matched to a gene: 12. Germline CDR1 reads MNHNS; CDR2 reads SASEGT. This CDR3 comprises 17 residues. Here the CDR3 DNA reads TGTGCCAGCAGCCTTCGGGACAGGGGGCCGTATGGCTATGGCTACACCTTC. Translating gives CASSLRDRGPYGYGYTF.

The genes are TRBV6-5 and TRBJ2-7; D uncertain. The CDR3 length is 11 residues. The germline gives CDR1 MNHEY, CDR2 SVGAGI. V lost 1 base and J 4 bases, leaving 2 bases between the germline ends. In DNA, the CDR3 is TGTGCCAGCAGTTACTGGTACGAGCAGTACTTC. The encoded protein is CASSYWYEQYF.

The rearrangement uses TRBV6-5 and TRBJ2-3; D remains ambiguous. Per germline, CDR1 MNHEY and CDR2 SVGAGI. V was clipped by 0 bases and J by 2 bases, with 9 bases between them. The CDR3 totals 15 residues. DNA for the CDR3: TGTGCCAGCAGTTACTCGAGACACCTCACAGATACGCAGTATTTT. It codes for CASSYSRHLTDTQYF.

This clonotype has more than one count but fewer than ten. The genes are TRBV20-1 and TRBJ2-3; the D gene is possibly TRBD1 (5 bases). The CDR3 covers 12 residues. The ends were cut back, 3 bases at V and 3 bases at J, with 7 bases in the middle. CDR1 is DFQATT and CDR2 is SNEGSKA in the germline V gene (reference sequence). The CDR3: CSASRQTDTQYF. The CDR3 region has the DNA TGCAGTGCTAGTAGACAGACAGATACGCAGTATTTT.

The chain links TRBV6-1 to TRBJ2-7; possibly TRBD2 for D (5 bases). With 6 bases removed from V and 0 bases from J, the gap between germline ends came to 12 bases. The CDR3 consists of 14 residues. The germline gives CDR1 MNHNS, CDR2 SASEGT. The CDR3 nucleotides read TGTGCCAGCAGAGGACTGGGAAGCTCCTACGAGCAGTACTTC. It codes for CASRGLGSSYEQYF.

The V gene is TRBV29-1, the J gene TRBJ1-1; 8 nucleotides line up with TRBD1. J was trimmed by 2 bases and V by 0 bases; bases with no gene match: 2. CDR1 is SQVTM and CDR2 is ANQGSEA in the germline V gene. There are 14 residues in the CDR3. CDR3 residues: CSVEETGANTEAFF. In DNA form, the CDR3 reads TGCAGCGTTGAAGAGACAGGGGCAAACACTGAAGCTTTCTTT. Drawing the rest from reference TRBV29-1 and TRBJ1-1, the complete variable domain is SAVISQKPSRDICQRGTSLTIQCQVDSQVTMMFWYRQQPGQSLTLIATANQGSEATYESGFVIDKFPISRPNLTFSTLTVSNMSPEDSSIYLCSVEETGANTEAFFGQGTRLTVV.

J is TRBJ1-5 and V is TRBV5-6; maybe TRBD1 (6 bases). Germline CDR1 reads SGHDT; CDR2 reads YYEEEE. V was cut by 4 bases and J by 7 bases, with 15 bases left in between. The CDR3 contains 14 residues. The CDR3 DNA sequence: TGTGCCAGCAGCCTACAGGGATCTCAGCAGCCCCAGCATTTT. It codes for CASSLQGSQQPQHF.

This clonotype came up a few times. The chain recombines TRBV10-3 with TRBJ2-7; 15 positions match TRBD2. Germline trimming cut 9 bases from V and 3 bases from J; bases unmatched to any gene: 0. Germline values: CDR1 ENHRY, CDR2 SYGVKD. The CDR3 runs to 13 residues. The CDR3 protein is CAMGLAGGYEQYF. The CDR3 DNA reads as TGTGCCATGGGACTAGCGGGAGGCTACGAGCAGTACTTC.

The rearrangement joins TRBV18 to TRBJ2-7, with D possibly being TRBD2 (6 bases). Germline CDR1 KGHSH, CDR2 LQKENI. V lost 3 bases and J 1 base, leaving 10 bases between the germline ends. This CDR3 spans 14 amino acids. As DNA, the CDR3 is TGTGCCAGCTCACCTCGGGCGGGATCCTACGAGCAGTACTTC. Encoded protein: CASSPRAGSYEQYF. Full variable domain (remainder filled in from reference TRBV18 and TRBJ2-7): NAGVMQNPRHLVRRRGQEARLRCSPMKGHSHVYWYRQLPEEGLKFMVYLQKENIIDESGMPKERFSAEFPKEGPSILRIQQVVRGDSAAYFCASSPRAGSYEQYFGPGTRLTVT.